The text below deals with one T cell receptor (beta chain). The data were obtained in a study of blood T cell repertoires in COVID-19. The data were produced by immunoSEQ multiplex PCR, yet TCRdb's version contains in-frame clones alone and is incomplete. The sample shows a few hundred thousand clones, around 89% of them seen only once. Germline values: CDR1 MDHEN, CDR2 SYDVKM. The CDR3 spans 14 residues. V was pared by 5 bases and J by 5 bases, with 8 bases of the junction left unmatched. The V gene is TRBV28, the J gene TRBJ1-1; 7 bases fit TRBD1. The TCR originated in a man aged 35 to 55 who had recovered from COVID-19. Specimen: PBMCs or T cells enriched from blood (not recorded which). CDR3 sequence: CASSIRGRWTEAFF. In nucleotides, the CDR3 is TGTGCCAGCAGTATCAGGGGGAGGTGGACTGAAGCTTTCTTT.